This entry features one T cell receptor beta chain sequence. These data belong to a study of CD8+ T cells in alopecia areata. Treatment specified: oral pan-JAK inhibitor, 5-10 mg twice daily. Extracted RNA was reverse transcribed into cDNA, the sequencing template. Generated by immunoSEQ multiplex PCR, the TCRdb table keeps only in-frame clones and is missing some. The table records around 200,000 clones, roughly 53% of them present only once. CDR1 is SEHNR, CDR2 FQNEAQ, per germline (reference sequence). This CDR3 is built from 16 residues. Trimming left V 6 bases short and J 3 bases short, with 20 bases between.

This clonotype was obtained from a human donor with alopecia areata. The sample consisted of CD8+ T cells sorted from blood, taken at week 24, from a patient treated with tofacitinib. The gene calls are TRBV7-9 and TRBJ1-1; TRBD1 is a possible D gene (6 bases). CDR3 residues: CASRPREGGMYTEAFF. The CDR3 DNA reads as TGTGCCAGCAGGCCGCGTGAAGGGGGTATGTACACTGAAGCTTTCTTT.